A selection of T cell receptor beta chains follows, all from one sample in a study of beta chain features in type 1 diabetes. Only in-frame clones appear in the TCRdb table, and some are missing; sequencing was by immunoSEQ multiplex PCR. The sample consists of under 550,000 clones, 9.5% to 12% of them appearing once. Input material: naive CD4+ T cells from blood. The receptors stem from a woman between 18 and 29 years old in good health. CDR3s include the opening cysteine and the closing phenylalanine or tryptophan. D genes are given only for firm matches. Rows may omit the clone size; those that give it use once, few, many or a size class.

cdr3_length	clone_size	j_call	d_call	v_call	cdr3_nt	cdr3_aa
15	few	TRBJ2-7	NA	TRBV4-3	TGCGCCAGCAGCCTTGGACCGAGTTTTTCCTACGAGCAGTACTTC	CASSLGPSFSYEQYF
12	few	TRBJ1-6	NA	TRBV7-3	TGTGCCAGCAGCACCGGAGATTCACCCCTCCACTTT	CASSTGDSPLHF
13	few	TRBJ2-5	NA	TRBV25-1	TGTGCCAGCAGGGAGATGGACCAAGAGACCCAGTACTTC	CASREMDQETQYF
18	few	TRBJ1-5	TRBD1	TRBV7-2	TGTGCCAGCAGCTTTGAGGTTCCGACGAGGGGGCTCCATCAGCCCCAGCATTTT	CASSFEVPTRGLHQPQHF
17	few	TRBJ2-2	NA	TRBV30	TGTGCCTGGAGTGCCCCCGCTGGGCGGCCGAACACCGGGGAGCTGTTTTTT	CAWSAPAGRPNTGELFF
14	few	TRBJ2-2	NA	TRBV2	TGTGCCAGCAGTGTTGGCGAAAACACCGGGGAGCTGTTTTTT	CASSVGENTGELFF
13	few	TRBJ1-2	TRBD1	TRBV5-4	TGTGCCAGCAGCTTACAGGGGACGATAGGCTACACCTTC	CASSLQGTIGYTF
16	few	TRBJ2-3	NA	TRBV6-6	TGTGCCAGCAGTTATCGGATCCTGGGTAACACAGATACGCAGTATTTT	CASSYRILGNTDTQYF
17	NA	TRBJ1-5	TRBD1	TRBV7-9	TGTGCCAGCAGCCCAGGGACAGGGGGCAGCCTGAATCAGCCCCAGCATTTT	CASSPGTGGSLNQPQHF
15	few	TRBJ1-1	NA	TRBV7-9	TGTGCCAGCAGCTCTCAACAGGGATTGAACACTGAAGCTTTCTTT	CASSSQQGLNTEAFF
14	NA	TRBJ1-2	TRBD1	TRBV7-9	TGTGCCAGCAGCTTCGGGGACAGGGCGGGAGGCTACACCTTC	CASSFGDRAGGYTF
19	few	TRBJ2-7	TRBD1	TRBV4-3	TGCGCCAGCAGCCAAGTGGAGGCGGGTGCGGGACAGGGTTCCTACGAGCAGTACTTC	CASSQVEAGAGQGSYEQYF
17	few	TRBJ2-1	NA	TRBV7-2	TGTGCCAGCAGCTTACCCCGGGTTCAGAGAACAGGGAATGAGCAGTTCTTC	CASSLPRVQRTGNEQFF
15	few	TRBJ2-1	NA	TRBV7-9	TGTGCCAGCAGCTTTTCCCGGGGGCAAGACAATGAGCAGTTCTTC	CASSFSRGQDNEQFF
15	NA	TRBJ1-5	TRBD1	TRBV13	TGTGCCAGCAGCTTTTCTCGACAGGGGAATCAGCCCCAGCATTTT	CASSFSRQGNQPQHF
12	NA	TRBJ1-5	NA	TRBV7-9	TGTGCCAGCAGCCTGACAGAGCAGCCCCAGCATTTT	CASSLTEQPQHF
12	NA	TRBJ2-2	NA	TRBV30	TGTGCCTGGAGGCACAACACCGGGGAGCTGTTTTTT	CAWRHNTGELFF
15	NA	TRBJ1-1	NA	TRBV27	TGTGCCAGCAGAGGGATCGGGCAGCAGAACACTGAAGCTTTCTTT	CASRGIGQQNTEAFF
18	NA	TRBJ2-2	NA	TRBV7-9	TGTGCCAGCAGCTTATTCCCTAGTCGCAGGCGGAACACCGGGGAGCTGTTTTTT	CASSLFPSRRRNTGELFF
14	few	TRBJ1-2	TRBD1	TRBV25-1	TGTGCCAGCAGTGAGGGGGACAGGGGGCATGGCTACACCTTC	CASSEGDRGHGYTF
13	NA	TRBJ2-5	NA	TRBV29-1	TGCAGCGTAATCCGGGGGCCACAAGAGACCCAGTACTTC	CSVIRGPQETQYF
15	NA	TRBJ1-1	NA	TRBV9	TGTGCCAGCAGCGTAGTGGCCTCCGTGGTATCTGAAGCTTTCTTT	CASSVVASVVSEAFF
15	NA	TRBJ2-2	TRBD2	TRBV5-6	TGTGCCAGCAGCTTCGCGCTAGCGGGCACCGGGGAGCTGTTTTTT	CASSFALAGTGELFF
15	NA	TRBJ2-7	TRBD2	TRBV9	TGTGCCAGCAGCCCCCGGGGACTAGCGAACTACGAGCAGTACTTC	CASSPRGLANYEQYF
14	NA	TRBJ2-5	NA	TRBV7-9	TGTGCCAGCAGCCTCGCGACAGGCAGGGAGACCCAGTACTTC	CASSLATGRETQYF
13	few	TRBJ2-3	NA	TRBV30	TGTGCCTGGAGTAGGGTTTGGACAGATACGCAGTATTTT	CAWSRVWTDTQYF
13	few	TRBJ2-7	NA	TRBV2	TGTGCCAGCAGTCGTCGAGGGGGGTACGAGCAGTACTTC	CASSRRGGYEQYF
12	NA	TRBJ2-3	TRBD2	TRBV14	TGTGCCAGCAGCCGGACTAGCGGGGTAAAGTATTTT	CASSRTSGVKYF
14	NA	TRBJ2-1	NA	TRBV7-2	TGTGCCAGCAGCTCGCCCCGGACCCCCCATGAGCAGTTCTTC	CASSSPRTPHEQFF
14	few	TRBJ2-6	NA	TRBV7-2	TGTGCCAGCAGCTTACAGGGGTGGGCCAACGTCCTGACTTTC	CASSLQGWANVLTF
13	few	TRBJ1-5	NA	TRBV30	TGTGCCTGGAGACCTCAGGAGAATCAGCCCCAGCATTTT	CAWRPQENQPQHF
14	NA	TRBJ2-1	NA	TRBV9	TGTGCCAGCAGCGTAGGAAACCGGAGGGATGAGCAGTTCTTC	CASSVGNRRDEQFF
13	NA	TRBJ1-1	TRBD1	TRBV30	TGTGCCTGGAGTGTAAACAGGGGGTCTGAAGCTTTCTTT	CAWSVNRGSEAFF
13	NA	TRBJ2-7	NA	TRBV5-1	TGCGCCAGCAGCCCGACTTCCTCCTACGAGCAGTACTTC	CASSPTSSYEQYF
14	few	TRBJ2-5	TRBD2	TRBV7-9	TGTGCCAGCAGTAGCGGGGGGTTTACGGAGACCCAGTACTTC	CASSSGGFTETQYF
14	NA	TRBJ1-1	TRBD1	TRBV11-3	TGTGCCAGCAGCTCGACAGGGGTTAACACTGAAGCTTTCTTT	CASSSTGVNTEAFF
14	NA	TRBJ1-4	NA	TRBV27	TGTGCCAGCTCCGAGGCACAACGGGAAGAAAAACTGTTTTTT	CASSEAQREEKLFF
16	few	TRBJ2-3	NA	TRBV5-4	TGTGCCAGCAGCTCGACCGGGACTTTAAGCACAGATACGCAGTATTTT	CASSSTGTLSTDTQYF
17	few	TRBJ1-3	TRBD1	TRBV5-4	TGTGCCAGCAGCTTGTATCGGACAGGGGTCTCTGGAAACACCATATATTTT	CASSLYRTGVSGNTIYF
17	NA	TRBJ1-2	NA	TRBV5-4	TGTGCCAGCAGCGCAAGACCGACACAACAGGGTTCCTATGGCTACACCTTC	CASSARPTQQGSYGYTF
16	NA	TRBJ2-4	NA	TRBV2	TGTGCCAGCAGGGAACAGGCAGGTTTAGCCAAAAACATTCAGTACTTC	CASREQAGLAKNIQYF
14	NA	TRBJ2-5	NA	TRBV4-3	TGCGCCAGCAGCCAAGTGGGGGCGAGGGAGGCCCAGTACTTC	CASSQVGAREAQYF
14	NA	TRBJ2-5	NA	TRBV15	TGTGCCACCTCAGTTTTTCGGCTACAAGAGACCCAGTACTTC	CATSVFRLQETQYF
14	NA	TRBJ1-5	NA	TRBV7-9	TGTGCCAGCAGCTTAGGGGATGTCGATCAGCCCCAGCATTTT	CASSLGDVDQPQHF
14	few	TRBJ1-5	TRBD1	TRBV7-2	TGTGCCAGCAGTAAGACAGGGGGGAATCAGCCCCAGCATTTT	CASSKTGGNQPQHF
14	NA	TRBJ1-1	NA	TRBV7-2	TGTGCCAGCAGCTTAAAAATTGGTACTGCTGAAGCTTTCTTT	CASSLKIGTAEAFF
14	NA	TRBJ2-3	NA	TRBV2	TGTGCCAGCATTTCCTTGAGGACGGCAGATACGCAGTATTTT	CASISLRTADTQYF
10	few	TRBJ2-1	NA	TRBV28	TGTGCCCTGGGGGGCAATGAGCAGTTCTTC	CALGGNEQFF
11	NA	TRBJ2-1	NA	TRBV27	TGTGCCAGCAGTTTTGGAGGTGAGCAGTTCTTC	CASSFGGEQFF
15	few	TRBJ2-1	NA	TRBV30	TGTGCCTGGAGTCTCAGCCTTAGCTCCTACAATGAGCAGTTCTTC	CAWSLSLSSYNEQFF
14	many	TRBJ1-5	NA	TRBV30	TGTGCCTGGAGTGACCTCACCTTTGATCAGCCCCAGCATTTT	CAWSDLTFDQPQHF
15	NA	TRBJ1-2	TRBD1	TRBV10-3	TGTGCCATCAACGACAGGGATCCCCGAAACTATGGCTACACCTTC	CAINDRDPRNYGYTF
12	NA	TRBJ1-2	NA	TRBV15	TGTGCCACCAGCAGAGGTGGGGGTGGCTACACCTTC	CATSRGGGGYTF
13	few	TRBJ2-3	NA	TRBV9	TGTGCCAGCAGCGCGGCTACACGGGATACGCAGTATTTT	CASSAATRDTQYF
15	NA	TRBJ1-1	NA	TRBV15	TGTGCCACCAGCACCCCACGGCGGGGGTGGTCTGAAGCTTTCTTT	CATSTPRRGWSEAFF
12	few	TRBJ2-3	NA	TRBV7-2	TGTGCCAGCAGCTTCGTATTGGATACGCAGTATTTT	CASSFVLDTQYF
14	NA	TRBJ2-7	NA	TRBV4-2	TGTGCCAGCAGCCAAGAGACTGGAGCTTACGAGCAGTACTTC	CASSQETGAYEQYF
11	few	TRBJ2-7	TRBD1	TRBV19	TGTGCGACAGGGAAATCCTACGAGCAGTACTTC	CATGKSYEQYF
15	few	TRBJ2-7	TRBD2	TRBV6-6	TGTGCCAGCAGCAACGCAGCGGGAGGCCCTTACGAGCAGTACTTC	CASSNAAGGPYEQYF
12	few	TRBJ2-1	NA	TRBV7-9	TGTGCCAGCAGCTTTCGGGTGAATGAGCAGTTCTTC	CASSFRVNEQFF